The T cell receptor beta chain described here comes from a study of shared clonotypes between healthy human individuals. Overall study findings and caveats: Relative to memory subsets, naive subsets generally showed larger estimated richness.

In regard to this clone: What it binds is not known. The sample has other DNA sequences that encode this CDR3 too.

This CDR3 region has 14 residues. Looked up from germline, CDR1 is SGHNT and CDR2 is YYREEE (reference sequence). Trimming left V 4 bases short and J 0 bases short, with 11 bases between. An even split of each subset's genomic DNA across several immunoSEQ plates was performed. The table came from immunoSEQ multiplex PCR; TCRdb's copy has only in-frame clones and leaves some out. The top ten clones hold approximately 0.13% of a sample with roughly 2 million clones, around 95% of them seen once. The sequencing input was naive CD4+ T cells sorted from blood. The subset: CD45RA+ positively selected. The rearrangement links TRBV5-4 to TRBJ2-7; possibly TRBD1 for D (6 bases). The TCR comes from a young man in good health. CDR3 loop: CASSPETGSYEQYF. The DNA for the CDR3 is TGTGCCAGCAGCCCAGAGACAGGCTCCTACGAGCAGTACTTC. The entire variable domain, with the rest obtained from reference TRBV5-4 and TRBJ2-7, is as follows: ETGVTQSPTHLIKTRGQQVTLRCSSQSGHNTVSWYQQALGQGPQFIFQYYREEENGRGNFPPRFSGLQFPNYSSELNVNALELDDSALYLCASSPETGSYEQYFGPGTRLTVT.